The clone carrying this T cell receptor beta chain was seen more than once but under ten times. What it binds is not known. This sample is drawn from a study of CD8+CD57+ T cells in acquired aplastic anemia. The template for TCR beta VDJ and CDR3 sequence profiling was genomic DNA. TCRdb processed the reads anew with MiXCR; each CDR3 protein has one entry. The profile covers 150,000 to 200,000 distinct CDR3 sequences, with roughly 63% appearing a single time and under 45% taken by the ten largest. Study results and limitations: Patients showed no significant difference from controls in CD8+ Simpson's diversity.

Patients selected for sequencing had displayed CD8+CD57+ cell expansion by flow cytometry. Sequences were obtained from sorted CD4+, CD8+, or CD8+CD57+ T cells (not recorded which) from PBMCs. The receptor was derived from a human donor with aplastic anemia.

The CDR3 here is CASSIDLGGYTF. CDR3 sequence (DNA): TGTGCCAGTAGTATAGATCTAGGAGGCTACACCTTC. V and J are TRBV19 and TRBJ1-2; D gene uncertain. Germline CDR1 LNHDA, CDR2 SQIVND (reference sequence). V dropped 0 bases and J dropped 8 bases, with 7 bases sitting between them. CDR3 length: 12 residues.